Each of the 14 T cell receptor beta chains below was sequenced from the same sample in a study of cytomegalovirus exposure and HLA in healthy donors. The PCR contained 60 Vbeta and 13 Jbeta primers. The method was immunoSEQ multiplex PCR; TCRdb's version includes in-frame clones alone and lacks a portion of them. The sample consists of about 240,000 clones, just under 80% of them appearing once. The sequenced sample was PBMCs. All receptors come from a boy aged 5-17 years in good health and CMV-seronegative.

This sequence joins TRBV10-3 and TRBJ2-7, with 7 bases that match TRBD1. The CDR3 totals 12 residues. Per the germline V gene, CDR1 is ENHRY and CDR2 is SYGVKD. Trimming took 9 bases from V and 3 from J; bases not matched to a gene: 5. The CDR3 DNA follows: TGTGCCATAAGGGACAGAGGCTACGAGCAGTACTTC. It yields the protein CAIRDRGYEQYF.

The rearrangement uses TRBV5-1 and TRBJ2-1, with unresolved D. Between the trimmed V and J ends, which lost 0 bases and 6 bases, there was a span of 10 bases. Germline assignment: CDR1 SGHRS and CDR2 YFSETQ. The CDR3 extends over 14 amino acids. The chain's CDR3 is CASSLAGSGNEQFF. The CDR3 region has the DNA TGCGCCAGCAGCTTGGCCGGCTCGGGCAATGAGCAGTTCTTC.

The rearrangement links TRBV5-1 to TRBJ2-2; D is perhaps TRBD2 (6 bases). V was clipped by 7 bases and J by 5 bases, with 15 bases between them. Germline lookup yields CDR1 SGHRS and CDR2 YFSETQ. The length of the CDR3 is 14 residues. CDR3 coding DNA: TGCGCCAGCGGGTCTAGCCGGGGGACCGGGGAGCTGTTTTTT. Amino acid sequence: CASGSSRGTGELFF.

The chain combines TRBV11-3 with TRBJ2-5; the D is unclear. Trimming removed 1 base from V and 5 bases from J, with 14 bases in between. Germline V gene sequence: CDR1 SGHNT, CDR2 YENEEA. The CDR3 has 15 amino acids. The chain's CDR3 is CASSLAGPAQETQYF. DNA of the CDR3: TGTGCCAGCAGCTTAGCGGGTCCAGCTCAGGAGACCCAGTACTTC.

A remark on this clone: The same CDR3 is also encoded by other DNA sequences in this sample. This chain links TRBV27 with TRBJ2-7, with D possibly being TRBD1 (6 bases). The germline V and J ends were trimmed by 2 bases and 6 bases, with 11 bases remaining between them. CDR1 and CDR2 from the germline V gene are MNHEY and SMNVEV (reference sequence). This CDR3 has 13 residues. In nucleotides, the CDR3 is TGTGCCAGCAGTTTAGGTCGAGGGGGCGAGCAGTACTTC. This translates into CASSLGRGGEQYF.

V usage is TRBV6-5 and J usage is TRBJ1-2; 7 positions agree with TRBD1. V lost 6 bases to trimming and J lost 1 base; unmatched junction nucleotides: 2. Germline V gene sequence: CDR1 MNHEY, CDR2 SVGAGI. The CDR3 has 13 residues. For the CDR3, the DNA is TGTGCCAGCAGAGGGACAGATAACTATGGCTACACCTTC. It translates to CASRGTDNYGYTF.

Comments on this clone: Other DNA sequences within the sample encode an identical CDR3. The chain combines TRBV10-3 with TRBJ1-1; possibly TRBD1 for D (6 bases). CDR3 length: 15 amino acids. Germline CDR1 and CDR2: ENHRY and SYGVKD. The ends were cut back, 0 bases at V and 0 bases at J, with 8 bases in the middle. The CDR3 DNA is TGTGCCATCAGTGAGTCGACAGGAGTGAACACTGAAGCTTTCTTT. Its translation: CAISESTGVNTEAFF.

The chain combines TRBV19 with TRBJ2-7; TRBD1 matches at 7 bases. After removal of 3 bases from V and 0 bases from J, the junction contained 5 bases not matched to a gene. Germline V CDR1 and CDR2: LNHDA, SQIVND (reference sequence). CDR3 size: 15 residues. This CDR3 is CASSMHQGDSYEQYF. DNA for the CDR3: TGTGCCAGTAGTATGCATCAGGGGGACTCCTACGAGCAGTACTTC.

Comments on this clone: The junction differs from germline at one of its ends, possibly a read error. V is TRBV7-9 and J is TRBJ2-3; 10 nucleotides line up with TRBD2. The germline V gene encodes CDR1 SEHNR and CDR2 FQNEAQ (reference sequence). The CDR3 consists of 16 residues. CDR3 residues: CSSEGLAGESTDTQYF. The CDR3 DNA is TGTTCCAGCGAGGGGCTAGCGGGAGAAAGCACAGATACGCAGTATTTT.

This clone was seen just once. The J gene is TRBJ2-2, the V gene TRBV19; the match to TRBD2 covers 16 bases. J lost 6 bases, V lost 8 bases, and 9 bases had no gene match. The germline CDR1 and CDR2 sequences are LNHDA and SQIVND (reference sequence). There are 17 residues in the CDR3. The CDR3 protein is CASVGTSGRAAPGELFF. The CDR3 nucleotides are TGTGCCAGTGTCGGGACTAGCGGGAGGGCCGCACCCGGGGAGCTGTTTTTT.

V is TRBV11-2 and J is TRBJ2-6, with D unclear. The V and J ends lost 0 bases and 0 bases respectively, with 9 bases between them. Germline CDR1 is SGHAT and CDR2 is FQNNGV. The CDR3 is 17 amino acids. CDR3: CASSLDKPRSGANVLTF. The CDR3 DNA reads as TGTGCCAGCAGCTTAGATAAACCGCGCTCTGGGGCCAACGTCCTGACTTTC.

This clone appeared once. The V call is TRBV7-3, the J call TRBJ2-2, with TRBD2 matching over 10 bases. The J segment lost 7 bases and the V segment lost 5 bases, leaving 4 bases of the junction unmatched. The CDR3 sequence is 14 residues long. CDR1 and CDR2 from the germline V gene are SGHTA and FQGTGA. The CDR3 sequence: CASSPLAGGGELFF. In DNA, the CDR3 is TGTGCCAGCAGCCCATTAGCGGGGGGCGGGGAGCTGTTTTTT.

The V and J genes are TRBV5-1 and TRBJ2-3; 9 bases align to TRBD2. V shed 2 bases and J 4 bases; nucleotides not matched to a gene: 5. The CDR3 extends over 15 amino acids. Per the germline V gene, CDR1 is SGHRS and CDR2 is YFSETQ. CDR3 nucleotides: TGCGCCAGCAGCTTCGGGCGGGAGGGCTCAGATACGCAGTATTTT. It specifies CASSFGREGSDTQYF.

The V gene is TRBV18, the J gene TRBJ1-2; a possible D gene is TRBD1 (5 bases). V was pared by 6 bases and J by 7 bases, with 18 bases between. The CDR3 is 14 residues long. The germline V gene encodes CDR1 KGHSH and CDR2 LQKENI. DNA of the CDR3: TGTGCCAGCTCTTCATTGGAGGGGTTTGGTGGCTACACCTTC. Its translation: CASSSLEGFGGYTF. Full variable domain (rest looked up from reference TRBV18 and TRBJ1-2): NAGVMQNPRHLVRRRGQEARLRCSPMKGHSHVYWYRQLPEEGLKFMVYLQKENIIDESGMPKERFSAEFPKEGPSILRIQQVVRGDSAAYFCASSSLEGFGGYTFGSGTRLTVV.